This T cell receptor beta chain was captured in a study of cytomegalovirus exposure and HLA in healthy donors. PCR amplification relied on 60 Vbeta primers (plus 13 Jbeta primers). TCRdb's copy holds only in-frame clones and misses some; the assay was immunoSEQ multiplex PCR. In the table there are about 200,000 clones, 86% of which are singletons. This clone was counted once. This clonotype was sampled from a woman in her 30s in good health and CMV-seronegative. The sample was PBMCs.

CDR3 DNA sequence: TGTGCCAGTAGTATATCTTCGGCAGGGGGTAACACCGGGGAGCTGTTTTTT. Translated: CASSISSAGGNTGELFF. V gene TRBV19 combines with J gene TRBJ2-2; 7 bases fit TRBD1. The CDR3 has 17 residues. The germline V gene encodes CDR1 LNHDA and CDR2 SQIVND (reference sequence). After removal of 2 bases from V and 2 bases from J, the junction contained 8 bases not matched to a gene.